The 9 T cell receptor beta chains below all came from one sample that was sequenced in a study of neoadjuvant anti-PD-1 for oral cavity cancer. Sequencing was performed with immunoSEQ multiplex PCR; in TCRdb, only in-frame clones are kept and a portion is missing. Counted here are 65,000 to 95,000 clones, 84% occurring once; the ten biggest clones make up over 2.5%. Specimen: PBMCs, collected before nivolumab (anti-PD-1) treatment. The receptor set was obtained from a person aged 35-79 years with oral cavity squamous cell carcinoma.

V is TRBV27 and J is TRBJ2-7; 10 bases match TRBD2. CDR1 MNHEY and CDR2 SMNVEV come from the germline V gene (reference sequence). The V segment lost 4 bases and the J segment 4 bases; nucleotides outside the gene matches: 7. The CDR3 sequence is 15 residues long. The CDR3 nucleotides read TGTGCCAGCAGTTCCCTAGCGGGAGCAGGATACGAGCAGTACTTC. This encodes CASSSLAGAGYEQYF.

The chain couples TRBV6-5 to TRBJ1-2; the match to TRBD1 covers 8 bases. The CDR3 is 13 amino acids. Germline values: CDR1 MNHEY, CDR2 SVGAGI. The J segment lost 8 bases and the V segment lost 6 bases, leaving 8 bases of the junction unmatched. CDR3 region: CASSPGQGRGYTF. CDR3 bases: TGTGCCAGCAGCCCCGGACAGGGCAGGGGCTACACCTTC.

The rearrangement joins TRBV29-1 to TRBJ2-7; D is ambiguous. V dropped 4 bases and J dropped 4 bases, with 14 bases sitting between them. CDR1 and CDR2 (germline): SQVTM, ANQGSEA. The CDR3 loop spans 13 amino acids. The DNA for the CDR3 is TGCAGCGTTGTCCTGGAGAGGTGGTACGAGCAGTACTTC. Translated, it gives CSVVLERWYEQYF.

V gene TRBV19 combines with J gene TRBJ2-7, with 8 nucleotides matching TRBD1. The germline gives CDR1 LNHDA, CDR2 SQIVND (reference sequence). CDR3 size: 17 residues. The junction had 14 bases not matched to a gene; V was cut back by 0 bases and J by 7 bases. The DNA of the CDR3 is TGTGCCAGTAGTATAGAGATGACAGGGGCGAGTGGATGGGAGCAGTACTTC. Translation: CASSIEMTGASGWEQYF.

V gene TRBV6-5 combines with J gene TRBJ2-3; D possibly uses TRBD1 or TRBD2 (5 bases each). This CDR3 comprises 15 residues. The germline V gene has CDR1 MNHEY and CDR2 SVGAGI. V lost 6 bases, J lost 4 bases, and 17 bases lay in between. CDR3 in amino acids: CASRVRDLGADTQYF. DNA for the CDR3: TGTGCCAGCAGGGTCCGGGACCTGGGGGCAGATACGCAGTATTTT.

The chain combines TRBV30 with TRBJ1-3; D is perhaps TRBD1 (5 bases). CDR1 is GTSNPN and CDR2 is SVGIG in the germline V gene (reference sequence). The V end was cut by 4 bases, the J end by 5 bases, with 15 bases between. This CDR3 is 14 amino acids long. The CDR3 here is CAWIMSGARNTIYF. The CDR3 DNA reads TGTGCCTGGATTATGAGTGGGGCAAGAAACACCATATATTTT.

This clone was counted between two and nine times. The chain uses TRBV6-1 and TRBJ2-4; D is ambiguous. The CDR3 totals 11 residues. V lost 6 bases to trimming and J lost 15 bases, with 15 bases between them. Germline CDR1 and CDR2: MNHNS and SASEGT. The chain's CDR3 is CASRNTDPGYF. The CDR3 bases are TGTGCCAGCAGGAATACGGACCCGGGGTACTTC.

V is TRBV6-5 and J is TRBJ2-7; D perhaps matches TRBD2 (6 bases). The CDR3 is 12 amino acids. CDR1 and CDR2 from the germline V gene are MNHEY and SVGAGI. V lost 2 bases to trimming and J lost 5 bases, with 7 bases between them. The CDR3 region is CASSYGGNEQYF. In DNA, the CDR3 is TGTGCCAGCAGTTACGGGGGGAACGAGCAGTACTTC.

J is TRBJ1-1 and V is TRBV2; TRBD1 agrees at 7 bases. There are 14 residues in the CDR3. Per germline, CDR1 SNHLY and CDR2 FYNNEI. The junction had 8 bases not matched to a gene; V was cut back by 3 bases and J by 7 bases. The CDR3 loop is CASSDWGTENEAFF. In DNA, the CDR3 is TGTGCCAGCAGTGATTGGGGGACAGAAAATGAAGCTTTCTTT.